This TCR beta chain was observed in a study of beta chain features in type 1 diabetes. Points from the study as a whole: It was among patients, rather than healthy donors, that naive, central memory and Treg TCRB repertoires appeared more similar.

All of the isolated RNA was reverse transcribed, so expressed TCRB transcripts were sequenced. TCRdb's copy holds only in-frame clones and misses some; the assay was immunoSEQ multiplex PCR. The table shows 900,000 or so clones, with roughly a sixth occurring only once. CD45RO/CCR7/CD25/CD127/CD95/CD27 sorting isolated CD4+ naive, central memory, regulatory and stem cell-like memory cells. As to this clone: Its matching antigen is unknown.

The germline gives CDR1 SGHVS, CDR2 FQNEAQ. The CDR3 contains 15 residues. Trimming shortened V by 5 bases and J by 7 bases, and 17 bases separated the two germline ends. The specimen was naive CD4+ T cells from blood. The clonotype was recovered from a woman between 18 and 29 years old in good health. The chain joins TRBV7-8 to TRBJ1-4, with a weak D call TRBD1 (5 bases). The CDR3 sequence: CASSRNQGFREKLFF. CDR3 in DNA: TGTGCCAGCAGCCGAAATCAGGGTTTTCGTGAAAAACTGTTTTTT.